Listed here is a single T cell receptor (beta chain). No antigen is known for it. V was clipped by 3 bases and J by 4 bases, with 12 bases between them. The CDR3 runs to 14 residues. A 5'RACE reaction primed in the constant segment made cDNA libraries of TCR alpha and TCR beta, and these carried sample barcodes and UMIs. TCRdb re-analysed the 5' RACE reads in MiXCR, keeping a single row per CDR3 protein. The repertoire consists of roughly 410,000 distinct CDR3 sequences, with 24% occurring once and the leading ten covering about 8.7%. The entry originates in a study of T-cell memory formation after mild COVID-19. Study-wide findings and caveats: Most CD4+ clones that shrank were in CM and EM, while CD8+ ones turned up in EMRA. Within pre-infection memory, some responding clones were found, suggesting cross-reactive memory joined.

The specimen was PBMCs or a T cell subset sorted from them (not recorded which). The rearrangement links TRBV12-3 or TRBV12-4 to TRBJ1-1; unclear D gene. This clonotype was sampled from an adult woman who had mild COVID-19 (a few samples of this study predate the infection). Cell type and time point are not known. The CDR3 DNA follows: TGTGCCAGCAGTTTCGGTATTCCGTCCACTGAAGCTTTCTTT. Amino acids: CASSFGIPSTEAFF.